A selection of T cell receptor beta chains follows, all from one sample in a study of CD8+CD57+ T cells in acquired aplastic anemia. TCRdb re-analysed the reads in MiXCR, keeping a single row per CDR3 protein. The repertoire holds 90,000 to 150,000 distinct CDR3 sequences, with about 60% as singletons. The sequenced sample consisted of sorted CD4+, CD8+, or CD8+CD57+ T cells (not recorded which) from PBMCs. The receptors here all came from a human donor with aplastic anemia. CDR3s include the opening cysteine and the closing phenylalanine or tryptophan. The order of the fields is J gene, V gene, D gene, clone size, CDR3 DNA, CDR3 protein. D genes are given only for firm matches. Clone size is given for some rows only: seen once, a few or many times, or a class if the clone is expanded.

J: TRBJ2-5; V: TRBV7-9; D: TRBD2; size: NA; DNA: TGTGCCAGCAGCGCACTAGCGGGGGGGTTAGAGACCCAGTACTTC; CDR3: CASSALAGGLETQYF
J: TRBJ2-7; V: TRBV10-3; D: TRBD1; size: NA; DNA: TGTGCCAGCAGTGAAAGGAACAGGGGAGATCTCGAGCAGTACTTC; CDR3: CASSERNRGDLEQYF
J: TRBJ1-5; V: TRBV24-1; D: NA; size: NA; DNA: TGTGCCACCAGCGACCGCCGGGACAAGGGAGGTCAGCCCCAGCATTTT; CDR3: CATSDRRDKGGQPQHF
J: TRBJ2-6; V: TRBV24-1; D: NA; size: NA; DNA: TGTGCCACCAGTGCACCCTCTGGGGCCAACGTCCTGACTTTC; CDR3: CATSAPSGANVLTF
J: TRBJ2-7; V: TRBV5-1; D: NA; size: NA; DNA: TGCGCCAGCAGCCAACCGGGACGGTCCTACGAGCAGTACTTC; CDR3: CASSQPGRSYEQYF
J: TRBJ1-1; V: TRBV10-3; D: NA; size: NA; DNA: TGTGCCATCACCGATGGGTACAGGGTCGGCACTGAAGCTTTCTTT; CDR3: CAITDGYRVGTEAFF
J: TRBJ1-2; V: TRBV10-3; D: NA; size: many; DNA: TGTGCCATCATTGAGGACAGCTCCTATGGCTACACCTTC; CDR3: CAIIEDSSYGYTF
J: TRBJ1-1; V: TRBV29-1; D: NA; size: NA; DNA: TGCAGCGTTGATTGGCAGACCGTGTCTTTCTTT; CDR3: CSVDWQTVSFF
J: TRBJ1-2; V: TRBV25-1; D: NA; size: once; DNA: TGTGCCAGCAGTGAGATTGTTGGGGGCTACACCTTC; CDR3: CASSEIVGGYTF
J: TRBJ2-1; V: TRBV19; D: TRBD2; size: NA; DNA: TGTGCCAGTAGTATACCAAGGACTAGCGGGATCACCGGCGATGAGCAGTTCTTC; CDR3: CASSIPRTSGITGDEQFF
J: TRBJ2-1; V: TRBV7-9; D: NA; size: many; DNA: TGTGCCAGCAGCGGGGGCCCTTTGCCCTACAATGAGCAGTTCTTC; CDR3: CASSGGPLPYNEQFF
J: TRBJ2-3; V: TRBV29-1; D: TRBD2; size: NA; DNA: TGCAGCGTTGACCGAGCGGGAAAATCAGATACGCAGTATTTT; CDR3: CSVDRAGKSDTQYF
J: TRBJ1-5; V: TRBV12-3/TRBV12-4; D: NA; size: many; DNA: TGTGCCAGCACCGCTGGGCGCAATCAGCCCCAGCATTTT; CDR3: CASTAGRNQPQHF
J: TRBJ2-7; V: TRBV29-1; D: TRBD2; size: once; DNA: TGCAGCGTTGGAAGCGGGAGGGCCACCTACGAGCAGTACTTC; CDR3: CSVGSGRATYEQYF
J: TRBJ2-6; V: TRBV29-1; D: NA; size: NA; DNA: TGCAGCGTTGTAGGGACTGGGGCCAACGTCCTGACTTTC; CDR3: CSVVGTGANVLTF
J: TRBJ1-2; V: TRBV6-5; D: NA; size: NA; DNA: TGTGCCAGCAGTTACTCAAGGGCAGCTAACTATGGCTACACCTTC; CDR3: CASSYSRAANYGYTF
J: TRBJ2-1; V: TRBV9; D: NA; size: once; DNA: TGTGCCAGCAGCGTAAAGGTTAGCTCCTACAATGAGCAGTTCTTC; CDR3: CASSVKVSSYNEQFF
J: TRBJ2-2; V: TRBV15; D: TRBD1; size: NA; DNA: TGTGCCACCAGCTCACGACAGGGGAGCGCCGGGGAGCTGTTTTTT; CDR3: CATSSRQGSAGELFF
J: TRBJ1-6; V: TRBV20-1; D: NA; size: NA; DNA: TGCAGTGCTAGAGATAGGGGTTCGGGGATTTCACCCCTCCACTTT; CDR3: CSARDRGSGISPLHF
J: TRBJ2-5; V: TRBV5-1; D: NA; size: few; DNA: TGCGCCAGCAGCTTGCCTCCCTCTAGCAGTCAAGAGACCCAGTACTTC; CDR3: CASSLPPSSSQETQYF
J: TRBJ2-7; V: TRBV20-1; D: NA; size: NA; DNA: TGCAGTGCGGGAGGGGGGGAATCCCATTACGAGCAGTACTTC; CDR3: CSAGGGESHYEQYF
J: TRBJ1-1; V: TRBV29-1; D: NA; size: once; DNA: TGCAGCGCCTCCCTGGGGACCCCGAACACTGAAGCTTTCTTT; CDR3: CSASLGTPNTEAFF
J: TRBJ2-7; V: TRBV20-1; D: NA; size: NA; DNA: TGCAGTGCTTACCGGGACACTAACTACGAGCAGTACTTC; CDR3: CSAYRDTNYEQYF
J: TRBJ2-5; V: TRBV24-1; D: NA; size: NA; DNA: TGTGCCACCCTGAGGGACGGCGAATTAGAGACCCAGTACTTC; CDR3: CATLRDGELETQYF
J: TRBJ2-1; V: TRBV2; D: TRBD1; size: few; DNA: TGTGCCAGCACCGACAGGGGTTCAAATGAGCAGTTCTTC; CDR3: CASTDRGSNEQFF
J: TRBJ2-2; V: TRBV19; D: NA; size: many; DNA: TGTGCCATCATCGGGAACACCGGGGAGCTGTTTTTT; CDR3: CAIIGNTGELFF
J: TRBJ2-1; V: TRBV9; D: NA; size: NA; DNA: TGTGCCAGCAGCGTAGAGTCGTTCCCGTACTTCTACAATGAGCAGTTCTTC; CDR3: CASSVESFPYFYNEQFF
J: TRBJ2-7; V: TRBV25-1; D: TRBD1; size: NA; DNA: TGTGCCAGCACTGTCAGCCGGGACAGGGACCCCTACGAGCAGTACTTC; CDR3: CASTVSRDRDPYEQYF
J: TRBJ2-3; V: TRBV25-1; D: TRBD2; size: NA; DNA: TGTGCCAGCAGCCGGGGGGGCCGGACAGATACGCAGTATTTT; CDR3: CASSRGGRTDTQYF
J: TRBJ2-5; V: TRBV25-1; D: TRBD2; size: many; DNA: TGTGCCAGCAGCACCGGGACTAGCTTTGGGCAAGAGACCCAGTACTTC; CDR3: CASSTGTSFGQETQYF
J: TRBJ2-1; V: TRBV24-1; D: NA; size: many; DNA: TGTGCCACCAGTGATTCTACAGGGATCGCGTTCTTC; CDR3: CATSDSTGIAFF
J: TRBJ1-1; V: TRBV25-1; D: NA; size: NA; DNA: TGTGCCAGCAGTGTGGGACGGACGAACACTGAAGCTTTCTTT; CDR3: CASSVGRTNTEAFF
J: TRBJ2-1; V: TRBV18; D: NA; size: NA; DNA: TGTGCCAGCTCACCAGGAAGGCCCTACAATGAGCAGTTCTTC; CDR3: CASSPGRPYNEQFF
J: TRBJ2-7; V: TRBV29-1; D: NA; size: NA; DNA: TGCAGCGCCACAGGTGGAGGGAGGTCACGCGAGCAGTACTTC; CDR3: CSATGGGRSREQYF
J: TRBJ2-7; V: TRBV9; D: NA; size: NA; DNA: TGCGCCAGCACTAACGGAACCTACGACCAGTACTTC; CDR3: CASTNGTYDQYF
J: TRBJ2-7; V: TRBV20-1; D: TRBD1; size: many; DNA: TGCAGTGCAACGGAGCGCGGGACAGGGAGCTCCTACGAGCAGTACTTC; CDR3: CSATERGTGSSYEQYF
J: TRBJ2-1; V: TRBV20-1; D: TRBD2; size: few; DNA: TGCAGTGCCAGCGTGCCAGGGACTAGCGGGGGGGCCGCCTACAATGAGCAGTTCTTC; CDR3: CSASVPGTSGGAAYNEQFF
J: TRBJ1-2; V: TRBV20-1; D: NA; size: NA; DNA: TGCAGTGCTAGAGCCTCGACAGGTTGGGGCTACACCTTC; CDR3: CSARASTGWGYTF
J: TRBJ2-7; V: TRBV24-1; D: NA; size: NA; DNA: TGTGCCACTAGTGAGTCCGAGCACGAGCAGTACTTC; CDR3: CATSESEHEQYF
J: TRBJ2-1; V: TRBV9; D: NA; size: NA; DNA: TGTGCCAGCAGCCCTACAGGGACGGAGCAGTTCTTC; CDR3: CASSPTGTEQFF
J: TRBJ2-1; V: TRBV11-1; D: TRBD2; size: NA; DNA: TGTGCCAGCAGCGGCGGACTAGCGGGAGTCAATGAGCAGTTCTTC; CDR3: CASSGGLAGVNEQFF
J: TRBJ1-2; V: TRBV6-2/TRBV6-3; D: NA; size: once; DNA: NA; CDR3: CASNRGNTEAFFGYTF
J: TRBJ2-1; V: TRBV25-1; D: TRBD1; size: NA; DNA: TGTGCCAGCAGTGACCCGACAGGGACGAGTGAGCAGTTCTTC; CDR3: CASSDPTGTSEQFF
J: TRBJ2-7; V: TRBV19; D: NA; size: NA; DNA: TGTGCCAGTAGTTTACCGGGGCGGAGAAGATACGAGCAGTACTTC; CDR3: CASSLPGRRRYEQYF
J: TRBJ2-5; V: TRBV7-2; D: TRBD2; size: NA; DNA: TGTGCCAGCAGCCTCGGTGGCGGGGGGGCCCAAGAGACCCAGTACTTC; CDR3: CASSLGGGGAQETQYF